Below, 4 T cell receptor beta chains from the same sample are listed, as sequenced in a study of blood T cell repertoires in COVID-19. Sequencing used immunoSEQ multiplex PCR; TCRdb keeps in-frame clones, though not all of them. The sample lists some 45,000 clones; roughly nine tenths were seen once. The sample taken for sequencing was peripheral blood. The receptors derive from a man in his sixties or seventies with active COVID-19.

V and J are TRBV5-5 and TRBJ1-2, with D possibly matching TRBD1 (5 bases). Germline lookup yields CDR1 SGHKS and CDR2 YYEKEE (reference sequence). V dropped 8 bases and J dropped 2 bases, with 16 bases sitting between them. CDR3 length equals 14 residues. The CDR3 region is CASSGGLKNYGYTF. The DNA of the CDR3 is TGTGCCAGTTCGGGGGGTCTAAAAAACTATGGCTACACCTTC.

V is TRBV24-1 and J is TRBJ2-5, with D possibly TRBD1 on 7 matching bases. The CDR3 loop spans 12 amino acids. Looked up from germline, CDR1 is KGHDR and CDR2 is SFDVKD. The CDR3 here is CACQGGQETQYF. The CDR3 region has the DNA TGTGCTTGCCAGGGGGGACAAGAGACCCAGTACTTC.

The J gene is TRBJ1-5, the V gene TRBV28; D may be TRBD1 (5 bases). The V end was cut by 3 bases, the J end by 4 bases, with 10 bases between. Germline CDR1 reads MDHEN; CDR2 reads SYDVKM. This CDR3 contains 14 residues. CDR3: CASSFGAMNQPQHF. The CDR3 DNA sequence: TGTGCCAGCAGTTTTGGGGCCATGAATCAGCCCCAGCATTTT. Complete variable domain (other parts from reference TRBV28 and TRBJ1-5): DVKVTQSSRYLVKRTGEKVFLECVQDMDHENMFWYRQDPGLGLRLIYFSYDVKMKEKGDIPEGYSVSREKKERFSLILESASTNQTSMYLCASSFGAMNQPQHFGDGTRLSIL.

The J gene is TRBJ2-7, the V gene TRBV5-1, with D tentatively TRBD1 (6 bases). V lost 2 bases and J 4 bases, leaving 7 bases between the germline ends. The CDR3 contains 12 residues. Germline V CDR1 and CDR2: SGHRS, YFSETQ. The CDR3: CASSFRGYEQYF. The DNA for the CDR3 is TGCGCCAGCAGCTTCAGGGGTTACGAGCAGTACTTC.